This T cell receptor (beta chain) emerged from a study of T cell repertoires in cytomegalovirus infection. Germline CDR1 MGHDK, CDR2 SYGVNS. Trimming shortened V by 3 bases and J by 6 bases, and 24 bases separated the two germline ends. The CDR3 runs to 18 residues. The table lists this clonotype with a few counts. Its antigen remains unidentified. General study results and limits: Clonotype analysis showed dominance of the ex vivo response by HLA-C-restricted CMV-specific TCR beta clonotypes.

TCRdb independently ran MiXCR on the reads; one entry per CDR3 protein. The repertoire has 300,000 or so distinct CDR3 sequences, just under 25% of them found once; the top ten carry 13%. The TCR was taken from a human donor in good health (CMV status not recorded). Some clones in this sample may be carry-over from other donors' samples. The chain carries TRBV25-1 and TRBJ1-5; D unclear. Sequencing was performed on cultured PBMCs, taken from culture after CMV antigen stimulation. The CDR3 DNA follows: TGTGCCAGCAGTGACCACAAAGTGGGAGTAGACCAATTTCAGCCCCAGCATTTT. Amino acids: CASSDHKVGVDQFQPQHF.